The 8 T cell receptor beta chains below all came from one sample that was sequenced in a study of a mutant IDH1 vaccine in newly diagnosed glioma. Noted time point: week 47, end of study. Doses comprised 300 ug of mutant IDH1 20-mer peptide each, plus topical imiquimod. Sequenced by immunoSEQ multiplex PCR; TCRdb stores in-frame clones only, minus some. The sample has 25,000 to 35,000 clones, roughly 84% seen once. No antigens are known for them. Sequenced material: PBMCs, taken from a glioma patient whose treatment included an IDH1 peptide vaccine. The origin of the receptors is a man aged 25 to 40 with glioma.

This clone was detected only once. The chain couples TRBV6-1 to TRBJ1-2; D remains unclear. Per germline, CDR1 MNHNS and CDR2 SASEGT. The ends were cut back, 8 bases at V and 2 bases at J, with 18 bases in the middle. The CDR3 is 15 residues long. The CDR3 sequence: CASRLFATANYGYTF. As DNA, the CDR3 is TGTGCCAGCCGTCTATTTGCGACCGCGAACTATGGCTACACCTTC.

V is TRBV11-3 and J is TRBJ2-7; 11 bases match TRBD1. The CDR3 spans 17 residues. After removal of 6 bases from V and 5 bases from J, the junction contained 15 bases not matched to a gene. Germline values: CDR1 SGHNT, CDR2 YENEEA. The CDR3 bases are TGTGCCAGCAGTCCTGAAGGACAGGGGGCTTATGGCGACGAGCAGTACTTC. As protein: CASSPEGQGAYGDEQYF.

The chain employs TRBV5-6 and TRBJ2-3; the match to TRBD2 covers 7 bases. Trimming at V came to 4 bases and at J to 4 bases, leaving 9 bases not matched to a gene. This CDR3 comprises 15 residues. Germline V CDR1 and CDR2: SGHDT, YYEEEE. The CDR3 sequence: CASSPLGGYADTQYF. CDR3 in DNA: TGTGCCAGCAGCCCACTGGGAGGGTACGCAGATACGCAGTATTTT.

The gene calls are TRBV6-5 and TRBJ1-1, with no clear D. Trimming pared 4 bases from V and 1 base from J, leaving 13 bases between. The CDR3 is made up of 15 amino acids. CDR1 and CDR2 (germline): MNHEY, SVGAGI. The CDR3 sequence: CASSSSYRENTEAFF. The DNA of the CDR3 is TGTGCCAGCAGTTCCTCGTATCGGGAGAACACTGAAGCTTTCTTT.

This chain connects TRBV9 to TRBJ2-5; no reliable D call. Trimming shortened V by 0 bases and J by 5 bases, and 17 bases separated the two germline ends. The germline V gene has CDR1 SGDLS and CDR2 YYNGEE. CDR3 length equals 16 residues. The CDR3 loop is CASSVAPGASGETQYF. For the CDR3, the DNA is TGTGCCAGCAGCGTAGCCCCGGGTGCCTCAGGCGAGACCCAGTACTTC.

The chain has TRBV11-3 and TRBJ2-2, with 9 bases that match TRBD1. CDR1 and CDR2 from the germline V gene are SGHNT and YENEEA. The CDR3 is 16 amino acids. With 4 bases clipped from V and 0 bases from J, the junction kept 3 bases outside the gene matches. The CDR3 sequence is CASSSRTGANTGELFF. CDR3 in DNA: TGTGCCAGCAGCTCCCGGACAGGGGCGAACACCGGGGAGCTGTTTTTT.

V usage is TRBV11-3 and J usage is TRBJ2-1; D is unclear. The CDR3 extends over 13 amino acids. Germline V gives CDR1 SGHNT, CDR2 YENEEA. V lost 3 bases and J lost 8, with 11 bases in between. CDR3 amino acids: CASSFTMDDEQFF. The CDR3 DNA follows: TGTGCCAGCAGCTTCACGATGGACGATGAGCAGTTCTTC.

This chain connects TRBV7-9 to TRBJ1-4; D is unresolved. Deletions cut 5 bases from V and 2 bases from J, with 18 bases between. The CDR3 loop spans 17 amino acids. Germline V gene data show CDR1 as SEHNR and CDR2 as FQNEAQ (reference sequence). CDR3 nucleotides: TGTGCCAGCAGCACCTCGGACCGGGTGGTGACTAATGAAAAACTGTTTTTT. Its translation is CASSTSDRVVTNEKLFF.